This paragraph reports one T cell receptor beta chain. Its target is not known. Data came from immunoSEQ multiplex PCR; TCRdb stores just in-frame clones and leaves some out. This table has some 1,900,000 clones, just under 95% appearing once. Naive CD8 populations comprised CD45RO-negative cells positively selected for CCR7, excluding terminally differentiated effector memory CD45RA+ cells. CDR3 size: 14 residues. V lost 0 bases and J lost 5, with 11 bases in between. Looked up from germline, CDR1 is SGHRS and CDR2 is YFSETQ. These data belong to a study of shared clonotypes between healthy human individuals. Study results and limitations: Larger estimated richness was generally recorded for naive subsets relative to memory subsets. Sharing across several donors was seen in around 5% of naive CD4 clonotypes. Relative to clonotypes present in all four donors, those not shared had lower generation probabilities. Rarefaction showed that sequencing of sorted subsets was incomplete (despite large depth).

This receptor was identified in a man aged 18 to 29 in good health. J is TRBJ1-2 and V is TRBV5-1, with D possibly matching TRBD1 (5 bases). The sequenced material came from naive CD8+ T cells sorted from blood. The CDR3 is CASSLGQNLYGYTF. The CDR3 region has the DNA TGCGCCAGCAGCTTGGGACAGAACTTATATGGCTACACCTTC.